One sample yielded the 25 T cell receptor beta chains listed below, sequenced in a study of T cell repertoires in cytomegalovirus infection. One entry per CDR3 protein results from TCRdb running MiXCR on the reads. The data contain 100,000 to 150,000 distinct CDR3 sequences, roughly a quarter of them seen just once; the ten biggest clones take up roughly 35%. Antigens for these TCRs are unknown. The sequenced sample was PBMCs, sequenced either directly or after in vitro stimulation (not recorded which). The origin of the receptors is a human donor in good health (CMV status not recorded). Some clones in this sample may be carry-over from other donors' samples.

This clonotype has more than one count but fewer than ten. The chain couples TRBV6-2 or TRBV6-3 to TRBJ2-1; D ambiguous. V shed 7 bases and J shed 7 bases, with 14 bases lying between them. The germline V gene has CDR1 MNHEY and CDR2 SVGEGT. The CDR3 is 13 amino acids. CDR3 sequence reads: CASTPVGSNEQFF. The CDR3 DNA follows: TGTGCCAGCACCCCGGTGGGGTCGAATGAGCAGTTCTTC.

The chain uses TRBV7-2 and TRBJ2-1, with TRBD2 identical over 7 bases. In germline, CDR1 is SGHTA, CDR2 FQGNSA. This CDR3 region has 17 residues. V lost 2 bases, J lost 3 bases, and 10 bases stayed unmatched. CDR3 DNA: TGTGCCAGCAGCTTAAAGTTCGGGGCGGGAGACTACAATGAGCAGTTCTTC. It translates to CASSLKFGAGDYNEQFF.

The chain has TRBV18 and TRBJ2-1; TRBD2 is a possible D gene (6 bases). The CDR3 extends over 15 amino acids. Germline assignment: CDR1 KGHSH and CDR2 LQKENI. V lost 0 bases and J lost 7, with 13 bases in between. The CDR3 loop is CASSPPEGWYNEQFF. DNA of the CDR3: TGTGCCAGCTCACCACCGGAGGGTTGGTATAATGAGCAGTTCTTC. Drawing the rest from reference TRBV18 and TRBJ2-1, the complete variable domain is NAGVMQNPRHLVRRRGQEARLRCSPMKGHSHVYWYRQLPEEGLKFMVYLQKENIIDESGMPKERFSAEFPKEGPSILRIQQVVRGDSAAYFCASSPPEGWYNEQFFGPGTRLTVL.

The chain joins TRBV19 to TRBJ2-1, with D uncertain. The CDR3 consists of 15 residues. V gave up 0 bases and J gave up 4 bases, with 10 bases separating them. Germline V lookup: CDR1 LNHDA, CDR2 SQIVND (reference sequence). CDR3 sequence reads: CASSIDSLNYNEQFF. The DNA of the CDR3 is TGTGCCAGTAGTATAGACAGCCTGAATTACAATGAGCAGTTCTTC.

This clonotype turned up a few times. This chain connects TRBV2 to TRBJ2-1, with 7 bases lining up with TRBD2. The CDR3 is made up of 15 amino acids. Germline trimming cut 5 bases from V and 0 bases from J; bases unmatched to any gene: 4. Germline V gives CDR1 SNHLY, CDR2 FYNNEI. The CDR3 DNA reads TGTGCCAGCAGTACGCGGGGGAGCTCCTACAATGAGCAGTTCTTC. This gives the protein CASSTRGSSYNEQFF.

The CDR3 DNA sequence: TGTGCCAGCAGTCGTCCAGCGGGGACCCAGTATTTT. Protein product: CASSRPAGTQYF. The chain carries TRBV27 and TRBJ2-3, with 7 bases that match TRBD2. The CDR3 length is 12 residues. CDR1 MNHEY and CDR2 SMNVEV come from the germline V gene (reference sequence). V was pared by 5 bases and J by 12 bases, with 8 bases of the junction left unmatched.

The rearrangement joins TRBV24-1 to TRBJ1-2; D is unclear. Trimming took 5 bases from V and 1 from J, leaving 4 bases between them. The CDR3 loop spans 12 amino acids. In germline, CDR1 is KGHDR, CDR2 SFDVKD. The CDR3 nucleotides read TGTGCCACCAGTGGCCGTAACTATGGCTACACCTTC. Residues: CATSGRNYGYTF.

The V and J genes are TRBV4-3 and TRBJ2-2, with TRBD2 matching over 7 bases. Germline CDR1 reads LGHNA; CDR2 reads YSLEER. This CDR3 is built from 16 residues. V gave up 0 bases and J gave up 4 bases; unmatched junction bases: 5. This CDR3 is CASSQDSWGGTGELFF. The CDR3 DNA follows: TGCGCCAGCAGCCAAGATTCCTGGGGGGGCACCGGGGAGCTGTTTTTT.

The chain combines TRBV5-6 with TRBJ2-2, with 7 bases lining up with TRBD1. The CDR3 has 19 residues. Germline CDR1 reads SGHDT; CDR2 reads YYEEEE. V gave up 4 bases and J gave up 2 bases; unmatched junction bases: 17. CDR3 nucleotide sequence: TGTGCCAGCAGCCGGGTGACAGGGATCCCCCTCATTAACACCGGGGAGCTGTTTTTT. It translates to CASSRVTGIPLINTGELFF.

This clonotype turned up a few times. The V call is TRBV15, the J call TRBJ2-7; 10 positions match TRBD2. The CDR3 runs to 14 residues. Germline V CDR1 and CDR2: LNHNV, YYDKDF (reference sequence). J gave up 4 bases and V 3 bases, and 3 bases lay outside the gene matches. For the CDR3, the DNA is TGTGCCACCAGCAGGCAGACTAGCGGGTACGAGCAGTACTTC. It translates to CATSRQTSGYEQYF.

The chain recombines TRBV6-2 or TRBV6-3 with TRBJ2-2; D may be TRBD2 (6 bases). Per germline, CDR1 MNHEY and CDR2 SVGEGT. The CDR3 runs to 14 residues. Trimming took 6 bases from V and 7 from J, leaving 15 bases between them. CDR3 residues: CASSLPSVVGELFF. CDR3 nucleotide sequence: TGTGCCAGCAGCCTCCCTAGCGTGGTCGGGGAGCTGTTTTTT.

This clonotype has at least ten counts. This chain joins TRBV28 and TRBJ2-2, with 7 nucleotides matching TRBD2. V gave up 7 bases and J gave up 1 base; unmatched junction bases: 3. Germline V gene sequence: CDR1 MDHEN, CDR2 SYDVKM. CDR3 length: 14 residues. As DNA, the CDR3 is TGTGCCAGCACGGGGACTAAGAACACCGGGGAGCTGTTTTTT. It specifies CASTGTKNTGELFF.

This clonotype was observed a few times. This sequence joins TRBV27 and TRBJ2-1; perhaps D is TRBD1 or TRBD2 (6 bases each). Germline CDR1 and CDR2: MNHEY and SMNVEV (reference sequence). This CDR3 comprises 13 residues. Trimming removed 6 bases at V and 8 bases at J, with 14 bases between. The CDR3 here is CASRPGAGDEQFF. CDR3 nucleotides: TGTGCCAGCAGGCCGGGGGCCGGCGATGAGCAGTTCTTC.

This clonotype appeared many times. The chain has TRBV7-2 and TRBJ2-3; TRBD2 matches 8 bases. This CDR3 has 13 residues. Per germline, CDR1 SGHTA and CDR2 FQGNSA. V was pared by 5 bases and J by 11 bases, with 9 bases of the junction left unmatched. The CDR3 protein is CASSLRTSPRQYF. The CDR3 DNA follows: TGTGCCAGCAGCCTCCGGACTAGCCCCCGGCAGTATTTT.

J is TRBJ1-5 and V is TRBV5-6; D gene unclear. The CDR3 runs to 15 residues. Per the germline V gene, CDR1 is SGHDT and CDR2 is YYEEEE. Trimming pared 0 bases from V and 5 bases from J, leaving 12 bases between. CDR3 coding DNA: TGTGCCAGCAGCTTGGTCTCACGGGATGATCAGCCCCAGCATTTT. It codes for CASSLVSRDDQPQHF.

For the CDR3, the DNA is TGCGCCAGCAGCCATCTAGCGGGAGGGCCATACGAGCAGTACTTC. This sequence encodes CASSHLAGGPYEQYF. J is TRBJ2-7 and V is TRBV4-1, with TRBD2 matching over 12 bases. CDR3 length equals 15 residues. Germline V gene data show CDR1 as MGHRA and CDR2 as YSYEKL. Trimming cost V 3 bases and J 4 bases; bases outside gene matches: 4.

This rearrangement joins TRBV29-1 to TRBJ2-5; D is unresolved. CDR1 SQVTM and CDR2 ANQGSEA come from the germline V gene. The CDR3 has 14 amino acids. V was pared by 6 bases and J by 0 bases, with 14 bases between. DNA of the CDR3: TGCAGCGTGATCAGAGCCAACCACCAAGAGACCCAGTACTTC. The encoded protein is CSVIRANHQETQYF.

This clonotype was seen at least ten times. The rearrangement joins TRBV28 to TRBJ1-5; 7 nucleotides align to TRBD1. V shed 6 bases and J 3 bases; nucleotides not matched to a gene: 8. CDR1 and CDR2 from the germline V gene are MDHEN and SYDVKM. The CDR3 totals 15 residues. Written as DNA, the CDR3 is TGTGCCAGCAGCCTTTTACAGGGGAACAATCAGCCCCAGCATTTT. As protein: CASSLLQGNNQPQHF. Full variable domain (missing parts from reference TRBV28 and TRBJ1-5): DVKVTQSSRYLVKRTGEKVFLECVQDMDHENMFWYRQDPGLGLRLIYFSYDVKMKEKGDIPEGYSVSREKKERFSLILESASTNQTSMYLCASSLLQGNNQPQHFGDGTRLSIL.

The rearrangement uses TRBV19 and TRBJ1-3, with 9 bases that match TRBD1. V trimming: 6 bases; J trimming: 4 bases; junction bases outside the gene matches: 7. CDR1 is LNHDA and CDR2 is SQIVND in the germline V gene (reference sequence). This CDR3 contains 15 residues. As DNA, the CDR3 is TGTGCCAGTAGACTTGACAGGGGGTCCGGAAACACCATATATTTT. This codes for CASRLDRGSGNTIYF.

Points on this clonotype: A much more abundant neighbour one base away suggests this may be a read error. The V gene is TRBV7-8, the J gene TRBJ2-2; 11 bases are a match to TRBD2. Germline-derived CDR1 and CDR2 are SGHVS and FQNEAQ. The CDR3 spans 14 residues. CDR3 loop: CASRLGTSGGELFF. In DNA form, the CDR3 reads TGTGCCAGCCGCTTAGGGACTAGCGGCGGGGAGCTGTTTTTT. The variable domain in full, with the rest retrieved from reference TRBV7-8 and TRBJ2-2, is GAGVSQSPRYKVAKRGQDVALRCDPISGHVSLFWYQQALGQGPEFLTYFQNEAQLDKSGLPSDRFFAERPEGSVSTLKIQRTQQEDSAVYLCASRLGTSGGELFFGEGSRLTVL.

This clonotype was detected ten times or more. The genes are TRBV11-2 and TRBJ2-2; weak D call: TRBD2 (5 bases). Germline V CDR1 and CDR2: SGHAT, FQNNGV. Trimming stripped 1 base from V and 2 bases from J, with 11 bases between. The CDR3 is 16 amino acids. CDR3 loop: CASSLVVRANTGELFF. The CDR3 coding sequence is TGTGCCAGCAGCTTAGTGGTGCGGGCTAACACCGGGGAGCTGTTTTTT.

This clonotype was observed a few times. One junction end disagrees with the germline gene, perhaps due to a read error. The chain recombines TRBV24-1 with TRBJ2-3; 10 positions agree with TRBD2. CDR3 length equals 12 residues. Germline CDR1 reads KGHDR; CDR2 reads SFDVKD. The CDR3 here is CATSESSGRAPF. CDR3 bases: TGTGCCACCAGCGAATCTAGCGGGAGAGCCCCATTT.

There are a few counts of this clonotype. The chain carries TRBV4-3 and TRBJ2-1, with 7 bases aligning to TRBD2. This CDR3 has 14 amino acids. The V gene's germline CDR1 is LGHNA and CDR2 YSLEER. Germline trimming cut 0 bases from V and 10 bases from J; bases unmatched to any gene: 6. Written as DNA, the CDR3 is TGCGCCAGCAGCCAAGATCGATGGCGGGGGGAGCAGTTCTTC. Translating it yields CASSQDRWRGEQFF.

Only a few counts were recorded for this clonotype. This rearrangement joins TRBV4-1 to TRBJ1-2; D unresolved. Germline V CDR1 and CDR2: MGHRA, YSYEKL. The CDR3 is 14 residues long. The V end was cut by 5 bases, the J end by 8 bases, with 18 bases between. The CDR3 here is CASSSPGVGSGYTF. The DNA for the CDR3 is TGCGCCAGCAGCTCACCGGGAGTCGGATCGGGCTACACCTTC.

The chain combines TRBV6-5 with TRBJ2-7, with 10 bases identical to TRBD2. CDR3 length: 15 residues. Germline loops: CDR1 MNHEY, CDR2 SVGAGI. J gave up 7 bases and V 7 bases, and 13 bases lay outside the gene matches. DNA for the CDR3: TGTGCCAGCATCGTATATGGAGCGGGAGGGTGGGAGCAGTACTTC. It translates to CASIVYGAGGWEQYF.